This TCR beta chain was identified in a study of identical twins. The CDR3 sequence is 15 residues long. Germline loops: CDR1 MGHRA, CDR2 YSYEKL. V was shortened by 2 bases and J by 5 bases, with 15 bases between the two germline ends. This clonotype was detected ten times or more. The antigen is unknown. Each cDNA held unique molecular identifiers, and template switching gave it a universal primer site. TCRdb called the 5' RACE reads again in MiXCR, with one record for every CDR3 protein. This table has 250,000 to 300,000 distinct CDR3 sequences, 9.5% appearing once. General study points: Sequences that were out-of-frame, alpha and twin-shared displayed an excess of low generation probability. Within beta out-of-frame sequences, the excess sharing observed between twins was weaker. The conclusions drew on cross-sectional statistical analysis instead of tracking the same donors.

In addition, the sample was reused for a study of yellow fever vaccine responses in identical twins.

Material for sequencing was CD8+ T cells sorted from blood. This receptor was obtained from a woman aged 18-29 years in good health. V gene TRBV4-1 combines with J gene TRBJ2-5; TRBD2 is a possible D gene (6 bases). CDR3 sequence (DNA): TGCGCCAGCAGCCAAAAACTAGCCTCAGTGGAGACCCAGTACTTC. Its protein is CASSQKLASVETQYF.